This T cell receptor (beta chain) was found in a study of shared clonotypes between healthy human individuals. Study findings and constraints: Only blood was sampled; tissue repertoires likely differ.

V was shortened by 6 bases and J by 3 bases, with 15 bases between the two germline ends. The CDR3 loop spans 15 amino acids. CDR1 is MNHEY, CDR2 SMNVEV, per germline (reference sequence). Of note for this clone: Its antigen is unidentified.

The assay used deep level. In the source study's methods: Junction-only immunoSEQ sequences carried no quality scores, so filtering differed. Measured with immunoSEQ multiplex PCR; TCRdb has only the in-frame clones, and not every one. From that table come the V and J calls and clone size; the DNA was used to work out D and trimming. The table has hundreds of thousands of clones, around 76% seen once. This receptor was identified in a woman in her thirties or forties in good health. Some clones in this sample may be carry-over from other donors' samples. The sequenced sample was PBMCs. The gene calls are TRBV27 and TRBJ1-5; D not resolved. The CDR3 region is CASRQTGSPNQPQHF. DNA of the CDR3: TGTGCCAGCAGACAAACCGGGAGCCCCAATCAGCCCCAGCATTTT.